The 22 T cell receptor beta chains given below trace back to one sample, sequenced in a study of radiotherapy plus CTLA-4 blockade in lung cancer. Method: immunoSEQ multiplex PCR; TCRdb's copy keeps in-frame clones and lacks some. The sample contains approximately 50,000 clones, approximately 86% of which appear only once. This material consisted of peripheral blood, taken from a patient treated with radiotherapy plus ipilimumab. The receptors shown here come from a human donor with non-small cell lung cancer that progressed on radiotherapy plus ipilimumab. Some clones in this sample may be carry-over from other donors' samples.

CDR3 loop: CASSRTGGNQPQHF. The CDR3 bases are TGTGCCAGCAGCCGGACAGGAGGGAATCAGCCCCAGCATTTT. The genes are TRBV5-6 and TRBJ1-5; 7 bases are shared with TRBD1. Germline V CDR1 and CDR2: SGHDT, YYEEEE. There are 14 residues in the CDR3. The trim removed 4 bases at V and 4 bases at J, leaving 5 bases unmatched. The full variable domain, rest sourced from reference TRBV5-6 and TRBJ1-5, is DAGVTQSPTHLIKTRGQQVTLRCSPKSGHDTVSWYQQALGQGPQFIFQYYEEEERQRGNFPDRFSGHQFPNYSSELNVNALLLGDSALYLCASSRTGGNQPQHFGDGTRLSIL.

This rearrangement joins TRBV13 to TRBJ2-7, with a tentative D call TRBD2 (7 bases). Trimming shortened V by 4 bases and J by 2 bases, and 12 bases separated the two germline ends. Germline-derived CDR1 and CDR2 are PRHDT and FYEKMQ (reference sequence). The CDR3 totals 14 residues. In DNA form, the CDR3 reads TGTGCCAGCAGCTGGGGAGGGGGGGCCTACGAGCAGTACTTC. This encodes CASSWGGGAYEQYF.

This chain joins TRBV25-1 and TRBJ2-2; maybe TRBD2 (6 bases). The CDR3 is 15 residues long. Germline lookup yields CDR1 MGHDK and CDR2 SYGVNS. Trimming stripped 4 bases from V and 0 bases from J, with 9 bases between. The CDR3 coding sequence is TGTGCCAGCAGTGGAGGGACTCCGAACACCGGGGAGCTGTTTTTT. Translation gives CASSGGTPNTGELFF.

This rearrangement joins TRBV14 to TRBJ2-1, with a weak D call TRBD1 (6 bases). The germline gives CDR1 SGHDN, CDR2 FVKESK. The length of the CDR3 is 15 residues. Between the trimmed V and J ends, which lost 0 bases and 6 bases, there was a span of 12 bases. This chain's CDR3 is CASSQDLVGGNEQFF. CDR3 nucleotide sequence: TGTGCCAGCAGCCAAGATCTTGTAGGGGGCAATGAGCAGTTCTTC.

This clone was found once. The V call is TRBV30, the J call TRBJ1-1; possible D gene TRBD1, 5 bases. The germline gives CDR1 GTSNPN, CDR2 SVGIG (reference sequence). The length of the CDR3 is 14 residues. Trimming stripped 1 base from V and 3 bases from J, with 12 bases between. CDR3 sequence: CAWSGIQVDTEAFF. CDR3 DNA sequence: TGTGCCTGGAGTGGCATACAGGTAGACACTGAAGCTTTCTTT.

This chain joins TRBV15 and TRBJ2-3; 11 nucleotides align to TRBD2. The V gene's germline CDR1 is LNHNV and CDR2 YYDKDF (reference sequence). V lost 1 base to trimming and J lost 4 bases; unmatched junction nucleotides: 4. This CDR3 region has 16 residues. The CDR3 bases are TGTGCCACCAGCAGAGGGGTAGCGGGGGGGCCAGATACGCAGTATTTT. Encoded protein: CATSRGVAGGPDTQYF. Full variable domain (rest looked up from reference TRBV15 and TRBJ2-3): DAMVIQNPRYQVTQFGKPVTLSCSQTLNHNVMYWYQQKSSQAPKLLFHYYDKDFNNEADTPDNFQSRRPNTSFCFLDIRSPGLGDTAMYLCATSRGVAGGPDTQYFGPGTRLTVL.

The CDR3 loop is CASSANIGRDGELFF. The DNA for the CDR3 is TGTGCCAGCAGTGCCAATATTGGACGGGACGGGGAGCTGTTTTTT. This chain joins TRBV25-1 and TRBJ2-2; a weak D match, TRBD2 (5 bases). CDR3 length: 15 amino acids. Deletions cut 4 bases from V and 7 bases from J, with 16 bases between. The germline V gene encodes CDR1 MGHDK and CDR2 SYGVNS.

The V gene is TRBV29-1, the J gene TRBJ1-2, with TRBD1 matching over 7 bases. Per the germline V gene, CDR1 is SQVTM and CDR2 is ANQGSEA. The CDR3 has 14 amino acids. V dropped 1 base and J dropped 3; count of bases not matched to a gene: 5. CDR3 bases: TGCAGCGTTGAAGGCAGGGGGATTGACTATGGCTACACCTTC. Translation: CSVEGRGIDYGYTF. Filled out from reference TRBV29-1 and TRBJ1-2, the complete variable domain reads SAVISQKPSRDICQRGTSLTIQCQVDSQVTMMFWYRQQPGQSLTLIATANQGSEATYESGFVIDKFPISRPNLTFSTLTVSNMSPEDSSIYLCSVEGRGIDYGYTFGSGTRLTVV.

The chain couples TRBV11-2 to TRBJ1-1, with a tentative D call TRBD1 (5 bases). V lost 6 bases and J 6 bases, leaving 11 bases between the germline ends. The CDR3 runs to 12 residues. Germline V gene sequence: CDR1 SGHAT, CDR2 FQNNGV. CDR3 amino acids: CASRGGLAEAFF. In DNA form, the CDR3 reads TGTGCCAGCAGGGGGGGATTAGCTGAAGCTTTCTTT. The full variable domain, its missing parts supplied by reference TRBV11-2 and TRBJ1-1, is EAGVAQSPRYKIIEKRQSVAFWCNPISGHATLYWYQQILGQGPKLLIQFQNNGVVDDSQLPKDRFSAERLKGVDSTLKIQPAKLEDSAVYLCASRGGLAEAFFGQGTRLTVV.

The chain has TRBV9 and TRBJ2-1; D is possibly TRBD2 (6 bases). Germline V gene lookup returns CDR1 SGDLS and CDR2 YYNGEE. There are 15 residues in the CDR3. Trimming cost V 0 bases and J 2 bases, with 9 bases left between them. The CDR3 here is CASSVAAGPYNEQFF. CDR3 bases: TGTGCCAGCAGCGTAGCTGCGGGACCCTACAATGAGCAGTTCTTC.

This chain links TRBV5-1 with TRBJ2-5; 10 positions agree with TRBD2. The CDR3 totals 15 residues. Germline trimming cut 1 base from V and 1 base from J; bases unmatched to any gene: 1. The germline V gene encodes CDR1 SGHRS and CDR2 YFSETQ. In nucleotides, the CDR3 is TGCGCCAGCAGCTTGCTAGCGGGGGTCCAAGAGACCCAGTACTTC. It codes for CASSLLAGVQETQYF. Full variable domain (outside the CDR3, taken from reference TRBV5-1 and TRBJ2-5): KAGVTQTPRYLIKTRGQQVTLSCSPISGHRSVSWYQQTPGQGLQFLFEYFSETQRNKGNFPGRFSGRQFSNSRSEMNVSTLELGDSALYLCASSLLAGVQETQYFGPGTRLLVL.

This chain joins TRBV28 and TRBJ2-7, with 10 nucleotides matching TRBD2. The junction had 11 bases not matched to a gene; V was cut back by 6 bases and J by 3 bases. The CDR3 has 16 residues. Germline assignment: CDR1 MDHEN and CDR2 SYDVKM. The CDR3 region has the DNA TGTGCCAGCAGCCTAGGTGGGGCTAGCGGGAGCTACGAGCAGTACTTC. Its protein is CASSLGGASGSYEQYF. The full variable domain, rest sourced from reference TRBV28 and TRBJ2-7, is DVKVTQSSRYLVKRTGEKVFLECVQDMDHENMFWYRQDPGLGLRLIYFSYDVKMKEKGDIPEGYSVSREKKERFSLILESASTNQTSMYLCASSLGGASGSYEQYFGPGTRLTVT.

This clone showed up just a few times. The CDR3 DNA follows: TGTGCCAGCAGTGATACGTGGCAGGGGCCAAGCTACACCTTC. Protein sequence: CASSDTWQGPSYTF. This sequence joins TRBV6-1 and TRBJ1-2; a possible D gene is TRBD1 (6 bases). V was clipped by 3 bases and J by 9 bases, with 17 bases between them. Per the germline V gene, CDR1 is MNHNS and CDR2 is SASEGT. The CDR3 sequence is 14 residues long.

The J gene is TRBJ2-3, the V gene TRBV7-6; 7 positions agree with TRBD2. The V gene's germline CDR1 is SGHVS and CDR2 FNYEAQ. This CDR3 region has 21 residues. Trimming at V came to 0 bases and at J to 0 bases, leaving 18 bases not matched to a gene. Written as DNA, the CDR3 is TGTGCCAGCAGCTTAGCCTCCGCGCGCGGGAGACCCCCCACGAGCACAGATACGCAGTATTTT. It codes for CASSLASARGRPPTSTDTQYF.

The rearrangement joins TRBV9 to TRBJ2-7; 10 bases fit TRBD1. V lost 3 bases, J lost 4 bases, and 7 bases stayed unmatched. Per germline, CDR1 SGDLS and CDR2 YYNGEE. The length of the CDR3 is 15 residues. The CDR3 protein is CASSAGTGEFYEQYF. The CDR3 bases are TGTGCCAGCAGCGCGGGGACAGGGGAGTTTTACGAGCAGTACTTC.

The rearrangement joins TRBV5-1 to TRBJ2-3, with 7 bases matching TRBD1. CDR1 is SGHRS and CDR2 is YFSETQ in the germline V gene. The ends lost 4 bases at V and 5 bases at J; junction bases unmatched: 10. This CDR3 has 15 amino acids. This CDR3 reads CASSLQDRTGDTQYF. DNA of the CDR3: TGCGCCAGCAGCCTCCAGGACAGGACGGGAGATACGCAGTATTTT.

This chain joins TRBV2 and TRBJ1-5; D is uncertain. CDR3 length equals 12 residues. Per the germline V gene, CDR1 is SNHLY and CDR2 is FYNNEI. V shed 3 bases and J shed 6 bases, with 6 bases lying between them. The CDR3 spells CASSERLQPQHF. The CDR3 nucleotides read TGTGCCAGCAGTGAGAGACTTCAGCCCCAGCATTTT.

This chain links TRBV9 with TRBJ1-5; no reliable D call. V was clipped by 4 bases and J by 4 bases, with 21 bases between them. From germline, CDR1 is SGDLS and CDR2 YYNGEE. The CDR3 length is 17 residues. The CDR3 region has the DNA TGTGCCAGCAGCTCCCGATTCGTCCCTCGCGGGAATCAGCCCCAGCATTTT. As protein: CASSSRFVPRGNQPQHF.

This clone was counted between two and nine times. The CDR3 spells CASSEYLGATEQFF. The CDR3 bases are TGTGCCAGCAGTGAGTATTTAGGGGCGACTGAGCAGTTCTTC. This chain joins TRBV2 and TRBJ2-1; D may be TRBD1 (5 bases). The CDR3 runs 14 residues. Trimming removed 3 bases at V and 9 bases at J, with 15 bases between. Per the germline V gene, CDR1 is SNHLY and CDR2 is FYNNEI.

The V gene is TRBV5-1, the J gene TRBJ2-7; 10 nucleotides align to TRBD1. CDR3 length: 15 residues. V lost 0 bases to trimming and J lost 4 bases; unmatched junction nucleotides: 4. The germline CDR1 and CDR2 sequences are SGHRS and YFSETQ. CDR3 protein: CASSLATGQGYEQYF. DNA for the CDR3: TGCGCCAGCAGCTTGGCTACGGGACAGGGGTACGAGCAGTACTTC.

The rearrangement uses TRBV19 and TRBJ1-2; D not certain. The germline gives CDR1 LNHDA, CDR2 SQIVND (reference sequence). The CDR3 has 14 amino acids. Trimming shortened V by 5 bases and J by 2 bases, and 12 bases separated the two germline ends. The CDR3 is CASSVSGRNYGYTF. The CDR3 coding sequence is TGTGCCAGTAGTGTCTCCGGGAGAAACTATGGCTACACCTTC.

The chain combines TRBV6-5 with TRBJ1-1, with D uncertain. Germline values: CDR1 MNHEY, CDR2 SVGAGI. The V end was cut by 5 bases, the J end by 4 bases, with 11 bases between. The CDR3 is made up of 13 amino acids. The CDR3 DNA is TGTGCCAGCAGTGCTGGACTGATCACTGAAGCTTTCTTT. Encoded protein: CASSAGLITEAFF.